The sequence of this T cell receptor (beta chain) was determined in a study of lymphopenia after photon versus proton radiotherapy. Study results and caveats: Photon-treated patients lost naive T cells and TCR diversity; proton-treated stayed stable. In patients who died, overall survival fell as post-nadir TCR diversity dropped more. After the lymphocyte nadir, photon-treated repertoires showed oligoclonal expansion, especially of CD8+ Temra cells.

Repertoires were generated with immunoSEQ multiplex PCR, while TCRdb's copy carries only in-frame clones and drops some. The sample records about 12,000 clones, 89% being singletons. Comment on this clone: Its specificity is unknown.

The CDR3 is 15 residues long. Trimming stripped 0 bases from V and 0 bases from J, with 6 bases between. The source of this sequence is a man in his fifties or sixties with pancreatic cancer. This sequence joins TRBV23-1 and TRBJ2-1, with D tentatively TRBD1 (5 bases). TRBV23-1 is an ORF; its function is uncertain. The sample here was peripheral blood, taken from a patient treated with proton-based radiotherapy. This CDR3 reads CASSQSRASYNEQFF. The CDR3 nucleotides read TGCGCCAGCAGTCAATCCAGGGCCTCCTACAATGAGCAGTTCTTC.